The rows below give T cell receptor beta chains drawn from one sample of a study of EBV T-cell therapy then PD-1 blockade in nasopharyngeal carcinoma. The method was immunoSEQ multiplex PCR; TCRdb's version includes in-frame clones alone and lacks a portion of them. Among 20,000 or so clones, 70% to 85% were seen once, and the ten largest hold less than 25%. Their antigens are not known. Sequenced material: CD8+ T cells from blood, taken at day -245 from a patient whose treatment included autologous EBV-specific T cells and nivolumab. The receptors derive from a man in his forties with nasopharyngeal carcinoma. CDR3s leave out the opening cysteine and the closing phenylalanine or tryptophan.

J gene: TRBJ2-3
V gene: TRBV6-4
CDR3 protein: ASSLTGEGTDTQY

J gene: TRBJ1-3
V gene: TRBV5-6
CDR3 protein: ASSGDRVPSGNTIY

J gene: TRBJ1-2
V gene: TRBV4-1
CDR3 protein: ASSQPYSGGPRYGYT

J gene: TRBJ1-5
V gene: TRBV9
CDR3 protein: ASSGGTGGSSNQPQH

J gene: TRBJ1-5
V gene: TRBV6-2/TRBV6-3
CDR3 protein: ASSYPNSNQPQH

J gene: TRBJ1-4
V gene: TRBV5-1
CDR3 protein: ASSPTGVTNEKLF

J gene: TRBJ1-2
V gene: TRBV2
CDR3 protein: ASKGTFYGYT

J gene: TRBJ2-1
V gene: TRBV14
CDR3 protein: ASSGLVGEQF

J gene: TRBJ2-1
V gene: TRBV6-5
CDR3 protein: ASSKQGGNEQF

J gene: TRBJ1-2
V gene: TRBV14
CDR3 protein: ASSQVTGNWYGYT

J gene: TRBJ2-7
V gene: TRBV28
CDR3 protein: ASTPLLAGVSRWQY

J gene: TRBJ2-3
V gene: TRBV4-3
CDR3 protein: ASSHGLLAGGGTDTQY

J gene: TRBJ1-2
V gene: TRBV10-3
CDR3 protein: AIPLRGTGAEDGRIGGYT

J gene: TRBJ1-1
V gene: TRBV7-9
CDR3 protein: ASSFRLVRMNTEAF

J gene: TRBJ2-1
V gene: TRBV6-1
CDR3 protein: ASSDIAGAYNEQF

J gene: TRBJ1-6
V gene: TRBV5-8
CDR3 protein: ASSLAWQPNNSPLH

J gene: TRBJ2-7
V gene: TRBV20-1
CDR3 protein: SASGVLPYEQY

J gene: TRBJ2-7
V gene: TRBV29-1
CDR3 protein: SVAGTPGYEQH

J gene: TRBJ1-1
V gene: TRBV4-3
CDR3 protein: ASNGFGNTEAF

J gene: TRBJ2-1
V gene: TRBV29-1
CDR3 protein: SVDRQGTSNEQF

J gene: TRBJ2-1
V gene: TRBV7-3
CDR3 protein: ASSFYGESEQF

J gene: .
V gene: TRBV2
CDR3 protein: ASSDRETQY

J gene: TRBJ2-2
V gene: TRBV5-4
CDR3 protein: ASSRGDLIGELF

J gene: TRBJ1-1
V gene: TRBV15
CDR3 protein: ATRAGDRALNTEAF

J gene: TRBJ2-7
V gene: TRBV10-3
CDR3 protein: AISDGFRIEQY

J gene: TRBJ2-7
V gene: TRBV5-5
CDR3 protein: ASSLTGRAIPADEQY

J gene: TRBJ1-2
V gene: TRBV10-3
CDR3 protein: AISGQGSYT

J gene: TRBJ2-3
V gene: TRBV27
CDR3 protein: ASSPRRGGFTSDTQY

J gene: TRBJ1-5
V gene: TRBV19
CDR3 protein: ASTGTEGRQPQH

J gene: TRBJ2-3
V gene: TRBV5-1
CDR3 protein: ASRISVPTDTQY

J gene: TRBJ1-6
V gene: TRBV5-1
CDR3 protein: ASSFSSYNSPLH

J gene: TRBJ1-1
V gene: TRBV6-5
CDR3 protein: ASSYTPAMNTEAF

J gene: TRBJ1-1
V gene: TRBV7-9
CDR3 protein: ASSLGGPNTEAF

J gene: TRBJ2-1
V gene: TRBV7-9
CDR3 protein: ASSLVAGGPNEQF

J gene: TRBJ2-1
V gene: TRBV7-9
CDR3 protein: ASSLGGQNEQF

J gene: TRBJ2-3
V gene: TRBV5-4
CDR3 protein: ASSLAGGLTDTQY

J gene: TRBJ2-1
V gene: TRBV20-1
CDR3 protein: SASHGRGPYNEQF

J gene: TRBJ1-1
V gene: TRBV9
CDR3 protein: ASSVGGQTQAF

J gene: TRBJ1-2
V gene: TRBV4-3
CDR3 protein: ASSEDEYNPVVYGYT

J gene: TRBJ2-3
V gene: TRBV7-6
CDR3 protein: ASSWGEDTQY

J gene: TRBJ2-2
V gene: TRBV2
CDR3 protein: ASRTSGGYTGELF

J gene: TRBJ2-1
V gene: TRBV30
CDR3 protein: AWSHTGNEQF

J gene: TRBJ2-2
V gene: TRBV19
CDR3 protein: ASSIDEGISGTGELF